A selection of T cell receptor beta chains follows, all from one sample in a study of blood T cell repertoires in COVID-19. The table came from immunoSEQ multiplex PCR; TCRdb's copy has only in-frame clones and leaves some out. The sample has hundreds of thousands of clones; roughly 88% are singletons. Sequences were obtained from peripheral blood. These receptors were taken from a woman in her twenties or thirties who had recovered from COVID-19. CDR3s include the opening cysteine and the closing phenylalanine or tryptophan. Each record gives: J gene, V gene, CDR3 protein.

TRBJ2-7	TRBV6-5	CASSYDRGSYEQYF
TRBJ2-5	TRBV5-1	CASSSARTSGGVLETQYF
TRBJ2-2	TRBV3-1/TRBV3-2	CASSSRTSGMTGELFF
TRBJ1-2	TRBV6-5	CASSLRQGEGYGYTF
TRBJ2-1	TRBV19	CASSTSGNYNEQFF
TRBJ1-5	TRBV6-5	CASSSYNQPQHF
TRBJ2-5	TRBV5-4	CASSLYGGALSQETQYF
TRBJ1-6	TRBV9	CASSVSDRGSAPLHF
TRBJ1-2	TRBV28	CASSSTTRQYGYTF
TRBJ1-3	TRBV30	CARDPLKSGNTIYF
TRBJ2-1	TRBV12-5	CASGPGLAGGSQFF
TRBJ2-3	TRBV3-1/TRBV3-2	CASSDAGADTQYF
TRBJ2-7	TRBV6-5	CASSLLAGGSYEQYF
TRBJ2-3	TRBV12-3/TRBV12-4	CASRRSRDTQYF
TRBJ1-5	TRBV6-4	CASWVRGYSNQPQHF
TRBJ1-2	TRBV12-3/TRBV12-4	CASSNRDAAVRTF
TRBJ1-5	TRBV19	CASSIKGYSNQPQHF
TRBJ2-1	TRBV10-3	CAISQGLAIFNEQFF
TRBJ2-2	TRBV9	CASSAGTIVNTGELFF
TRBJ2-3	TRBV20-1	CSASFIAGAGTDTQYF
TRBJ2-2	TRBV24-1	CATSVRDRAAGELFF
TRBJ2-1	TRBV7-7	CASSPQGLAGEDEQFF
TRBJ1-2	TRBV6-2/TRBV6-3	CASSYSRGSGYTF
TRBJ2-7	TRBV5-5	CASSRRLGQGLNEQYF
TRBJ2-5	TRBV5-4	CASSSDRQETQYF
TRBJ2-7	TRBV27	CASRRQGLGYEQYF
TRBJ2-5	TRBV9	CASSVARAGGETQYF
TRBJ1-3	TRBV19	CASSIDDSSGNTIYF
TRBJ2-1	TRBV18	CASSPPRGNEQFF
TRBJ2-7	TRBV7-9	CASSLQYEQYF
TRBJ1-5	TRBV28	CASSSTGGNQPQHF
TRBJ1-2	TRBV3-1/TRBV3-2	CASSQDLGGYYGYTF
TRBJ2-2	TRBV29-1	CSVSPSLNTGELFF
TRBJ1-2	TRBV28	CASSFNRENYGYTF
TRBJ1-3	TRBV6-5	CASSYLPRTAQNTIYF
TRBJ1-3	TRBV19	CASSITGRDSGNTIYF
TRBJ1-2	TRBV5-8	CASSSDRGSGGYTF
TRBJ1-1	TRBV5-1	CASKRVDTEAFF
TRBJ1-2	TRBV9	CASSATGPYGYTF
TRBJ2-2	TRBV5-1	CASGGDFSNTGELFF
TRBJ2-7	TRBV7-2	CASSDTGLASYEQYF
TRBJ2-7	TRBV28	CASSYGGVLYEQYF
TRBJ2-1	TRBV2	CASRRGRENEQFF
TRBJ1-3	TRBV7-6	CASSLGPSGSTIYF
TRBJ1-6	TRBV27	CASSLSNRGYNSPLHF
TRBJ2-7	TRBV2	CASSEALSGRYLAEQYF
TRBJ2-6	TRBV28	CASSFIGLHNSGANVLTF
TRBJ2-7	TRBV6-5	CASRRLAGQDEQYF
TRBJ1-5	TRBV11-3	CASSLGVLGQEKQPQHF
TRBJ1-2	TRBV4-2	CASSQALRDDYGYTF
TRBJ1-5	TRBV21-1	CAMVFDFGTFTPPATGSNQPQHF
TRBJ2-7	TRBV29-1	CSVVSQSYEQYF
TRBJ2-1	TRBV19	CASKVGGQSDEQFF
TRBJ1-1	TRBV11-3	CASSQGQGAGQTFF
TRBJ2-5	TRBV15	CATSRDKRTGETQYF
TRBJ2-7	TRBV4-1	CASSQRTGGPYEQYF
TRBJ1-2	TRBV6-1	CASSDESQGGYGYTF
TRBJ1-1	TRBV10-3	CAISDPQGRTVEAFF
TRBJ2-1	TRBV7-3	CASSLGGGHYNEQFF